Presented here are 30 T cell receptor beta chains from one specimen sequenced in a study of OX40 agonist ivuxolimab in advanced cancers. Clones were sequenced by immunoSEQ multiplex PCR, and TCRdb holds only the in-frame ones, with some missing. The profile shows 39,000 or so clones, about 87% of them singletons. This material consisted of CD4+ or CD8+ T cells sorted from blood, taken in a trial of the OX40 agonist ivuxolimab. The receptors were gathered from an adult with an advanced solid tumor such as melanoma, head and neck, liver or kidney cancer.

The rearrangement joins TRBV7-3 to TRBJ2-7; 10 positions agree with TRBD2. V trimming: 5 bases; J trimming: 5 bases; junction bases outside the gene matches: 9. The CDR3 extends over 15 amino acids. Looked up from germline, CDR1 is SGHTA and CDR2 is FQGTGA. The CDR3 DNA reads TGTGCCAGCAGCCAATTTAGCGGGAGGCTCGACGAGCAGTACTTC. As protein: CASSQFSGRLDEQYF.

The chain has TRBV28 and TRBJ2-7; no clear D. The CDR3 runs 13 residues. The V and J ends lost 4 bases and 0 bases respectively, with 7 bases between them. Germline loops: CDR1 MDHEN, CDR2 SYDVKM. CDR3 sequence (DNA): TGTGCCAGCAGTTGGTCGGGCTCCTACGAGCAGTACTTC. This gives the protein CASSWSGSYEQYF. Filled out from reference TRBV28 and TRBJ2-7, the complete variable domain reads DVKVTQSSRYLVKRTGEKVFLECVQDMDHENMFWYRQDPGLGLRLIYFSYDVKMKEKGDIPEGYSVSREKKERFSLILESASTNQTSMYLCASSWSGSYEQYFGPGTRLTVT.

About this clone itself: An end of the junction does not agree with germline; a read error may underlie this. The gene calls are TRBV14 and TRBJ2-2; 11 positions agree with TRBD1. The CDR3 is 17 amino acids. In germline, CDR1 is SGHDN, CDR2 FVKESK. CDR3 coding DNA: TGTGCCAGCAGCCCCCTGGGACAGGGGGTCGAACACCGGGGAGCTGTTTTT. Its protein is CASSPLGQGVEHRGAVF.

This CDR3 is CASSEALGKDTQYF. The CDR3 coding sequence is TGTGCCAGCAGTGAAGCGCTGGGAAAAGATACGCAGTATTTT. V gene TRBV2 combines with J gene TRBJ2-3, with no clear D. Trimming pared 0 bases from V and 5 bases from J, leaving 9 bases between. The CDR3 is 14 residues long. Germline V gene lookup returns CDR1 SNHLY and CDR2 FYNNEI.

This chain joins TRBV30 and TRBJ1-3; D may be TRBD1 (6 bases). Trimming left V 3 bases short and J 0 bases short, with 12 bases between. CDR1 and CDR2 from the germline V gene are GTSNPN and SVGIG (reference sequence). The CDR3 loop spans 15 amino acids. In nucleotides, the CDR3 is TGTGCCTGGAGCTCGGGACAAAGCTCTGGAAACACCATATATTTT. Its protein product is CAWSSGQSSGNTIYF.

This clone has a single count. The chain carries TRBV11-2 and TRBJ2-3; TRBD2 is a possible D gene (6 bases). The CDR3 sequence is 13 residues long. V shed 5 bases and J shed 14 bases, with 20 bases lying between them. Looked up from germline, CDR1 is SGHAT and CDR2 is FQNNGV. The DNA for the CDR3 is TGTGCCAGCAGCCTCAGAGGGCGGGACCGAGCGTATTTT. Protein product: CASSLRGRDRAYF.

J is TRBJ2-3 and V is TRBV7-2, with TRBD2 matching over 8 bases. Germline CDR1 and CDR2: SGHTA and FQGNSA. There are 15 residues in the CDR3. V trimming: 5 bases; J trimming: 2 bases; junction bases outside the gene matches: 6. CDR3 region: CASSPGLEYTDTQYF. The CDR3 bases are TGTGCCAGCAGCCCGGGACTAGAATACACAGATACGCAGTATTTT.

The gene calls are TRBV2 and TRBJ1-4, with a weak D call TRBD1 (6 bases). Per germline, CDR1 SNHLY and CDR2 FYNNEI. The CDR3 sequence is 15 residues long. V was clipped by 4 bases and J by 5 bases, with 14 bases between them. For the CDR3, the DNA is TGTGCCAGCAGTGTGAGGCCAGGGGCGAATGAAAAACTGTTTTTT. The encoded protein is CASSVRPGANEKLFF.

The rearrangement joins TRBV7-9 to TRBJ2-5; a weak D match, TRBD1 (6 bases). The J call may be faulty, since TRBJ2-7 better matches the DNA end. In germline, CDR1 is SEHNR, CDR2 FQNEAQ (reference sequence). The CDR3 spans 14 residues. CDR3 nucleotide sequence: TGTGCCAGCAACTTGGACAGTCTCTCCTACGAGCAGTACTTC. Its translation: CASNLDSLSYEQYF.

The rearrangement joins TRBV10-3 to TRBJ1-2; D call uncertain. CDR1 is ENHRY and CDR2 is SYGVKD in the germline V gene. The CDR3 length is 13 residues. V lost 3 bases, J lost 6 bases, and 11 bases lay in between. CDR3: CAISERQKHGYTF. The CDR3 region has the DNA TGTGCCATCAGTGAACGGCAGAAACATGGCTACACCTTC.

The chain has TRBV27 and TRBJ2-1, with TRBD2 matching 7 bases. This CDR3 spans 15 amino acids. CDR1 is MNHEY, CDR2 SMNVEV, per germline (reference sequence). V was pared by 5 bases and J by 0 bases, with 4 bases of the junction left unmatched. The CDR3 sequence: CASSSGDPSYNEQFF. CDR3 nucleotides: TGTGCCAGCAGTAGCGGGGATCCCTCCTACAATGAGCAGTTCTTC.

V is TRBV19 and J is TRBJ2-1; the match to TRBD2 covers 9 bases. The V segment lost 1 base and the J segment 4 bases; nucleotides outside the gene matches: 5. This CDR3 spans 16 amino acids. The germline V gene has CDR1 LNHDA and CDR2 SQIVND (reference sequence). CDR3: CASSIVGSGSYNEQFF. In nucleotides, the CDR3 is TGTGCCAGTAGTATAGTGGGTAGCGGGAGTTACAATGAGCAGTTCTTC.

V and J are TRBV7-8 and TRBJ1-2; 9 nucleotides agree with TRBD1. CDR3 length equals 16 residues. CDR1 SGHVS and CDR2 FQNEAQ come from the germline V gene. V trimming: 4 bases; J trimming: 6 bases; junction bases outside the gene matches: 12. The CDR3 loop reads CASSSLLGQGINGYTF. For the CDR3, the DNA is TGTGCCAGCAGCTCTCTTTTGGGACAGGGAATTAATGGCTACACCTTC.

The rearrangement links TRBV15 to TRBJ2-1, with D perhaps matching TRBD1 (5 bases). Germline CDR1 and CDR2: LNHNV and YYDKDF (reference sequence). The CDR3 consists of 15 residues. Trimming pared 1 base from V and 6 bases from J, leaving 13 bases between. The CDR3 coding sequence is TGTGCCACCAGCAGAGGTCAGGGTCTCCCCAATGAGCAGTTCTTC. This gives the protein CATSRGQGLPNEQFF.

This clone was picked up a small number of times. The V call is TRBV7-6, the J call TRBJ2-5; the D is unclear. Germline V lookup: CDR1 SGHVS, CDR2 FNYEAQ. The ends were cut back, 5 bases at V and 1 base at J, with 8 bases in the middle. This CDR3 has 13 amino acids. The DNA of the CDR3 is TGTGCCAGCAGCCGAGGCCGCCAAGAGACCCAGTACTTC. Translated, it gives CASSRGRQETQYF.

This chain links TRBV4-1 with TRBJ2-5; TRBD1 matches 9 bases. The J segment lost 6 bases and the V segment lost 4 bases, leaving 9 bases of the junction unmatched. Germline V gene sequence: CDR1 MGHRA, CDR2 YSYEKL. This CDR3 comprises 15 residues. CDR3 sequence reads: CASSRTNRGQKTQYF. Here the CDR3 DNA reads TGCGCCAGCAGCCGAACCAACAGGGGGCAAAAGACCCAGTACTTC.

The chain links TRBV10-3 to TRBJ2-5, with a possible D match to TRBD1 (6 bases). The J call is in doubt because the DNA end fits TRBJ2-7 better. The CDR3 runs 14 residues. Germline CDR1 ENHRY, CDR2 SYGVKD. DNA of the CDR3: TGTGCCATCAGCGAACTTGGCAGAGGGGGCGAGCAGTACTTC. This translates into CAISELGRGGEQYF.

This clone came up a few times. The chain employs TRBV2 and TRBJ2-3; D uncertain. CDR3 length: 8 amino acids. V lost 8 bases and J lost 11, with 5 bases in between. Germline values: CDR1 SNHLY, CDR2 FYNNEI. The CDR3: CASGKQYF. The CDR3 region has the DNA TGTGCCAGCGGGAAGCAGTATTTT.

The V gene is TRBV6-1, the J gene TRBJ2-5; 7 nucleotides line up with TRBD1. CDR3 length equals 14 residues. The germline CDR1 and CDR2 sequences are MNHNS and SASEGT. Losses at the gene ends were 6 bases for V and 5 bases for J; bases not matched to a gene: 9. The CDR3 is CASSRQGTRETQYF. The CDR3 DNA reads TGTGCCAGCAGCCGACAGGGAACGCGGGAGACCCAGTACTTC.

V is TRBV2 and J is TRBJ1-5; possibly TRBD1 for D (6 bases). The V and J ends lost 8 bases and 0 bases respectively, with 17 bases between them. This CDR3 is 16 amino acids long. The germline gives CDR1 SNHLY, CDR2 FYNNEI. In nucleotides, the CDR3 is TGTGCCAGCTCCATAGAAGGGGGGAATAGCAATCAGCCCCAGCATTTT. It is translated as CASSIEGGNSNQPQHF.

This chain uses TRBV28 with TRBJ1-1; D is perhaps TRBD1 (5 bases). V was shortened by 6 bases and J by 7 bases, with 15 bases between the two germline ends. This CDR3 region has 13 residues. Germline CDR1 MDHEN, CDR2 SYDVKM. In DNA form, the CDR3 reads TGTGCCAGCAGAACGCCGGGGACGGATGAAGCTTTCTTT. This translates into CASRTPGTDEAFF.

The chain joins TRBV9 to TRBJ1-2; 10 bases are shared with TRBD1. V gave up 10 bases and J gave up 4 bases; unmatched junction bases: 13. Germline values: CDR1 SGDLS, CDR2 YYNGEE. The CDR3 extends over 15 amino acids. CDR3 in amino acids: CAGGTGDSFGYGYTF. The DNA of the CDR3 is TGTGCCGGAGGGACAGGGGACTCGTTCGGCTATGGCTACACCTTC.

The V call is TRBV6-5, the J call TRBJ2-3; a possible D gene is TRBD1 (6 bases). V was trimmed by 4 bases and J by 1 base, leaving 9 bases between them. Germline V gene data show CDR1 as MNHEY and CDR2 as SVGAGI. The CDR3 totals 14 residues. CDR3 in DNA: TGTGCCAGCAGTTTGACAGGCCGCACAGATACGCAGTATTTT. Its protein product is CASSLTGRTDTQYF.

The rearrangement uses TRBV5-1 and TRBJ2-5, with D perhaps matching TRBD1 (6 bases). Germline CDR1 SGHRS, CDR2 YFSETQ. The CDR3 has 14 amino acids. Trimming removed 4 bases at V and 5 bases at J, with 15 bases between. DNA of the CDR3: TGCGCCAGCAGCGAGGGCAGGGGACGGGAGACCCAGTACTTC. Its protein is CASSEGRGRETQYF.

The rearrangement uses TRBV28 and TRBJ1-6; D possibly corresponds to TRBD1 (5 bases). Trimming shortened V by 8 bases and J by 6 bases, and 17 bases separated the two germline ends. The CDR3 length is 15 residues. Germline values: CDR1 MDHEN, CDR2 SYDVKM. DNA of the CDR3: TGTGCCAGCGGGACGAGCGCAGTAACTAATTCACCCCTCCACTTT. It encodes CASGTSAVTNSPLHF. Full variable domain (outside the CDR3, taken from reference TRBV28 and TRBJ1-6): DVKVTQSSRYLVKRTGEKVFLECVQDMDHENMFWYRQDPGLGLRLIYFSYDVKMKEKGDIPEGYSVSREKKERFSLILESASTNQTSMYLCASGTSAVTNSPLHFGNGTRLTVT.

CDR3 DNA sequence: TGTGCCAGCAGCTTAGTCCAGTCAACTAATGAAAAACTGTTTTTT. Translation gives CASSLVQSTNEKLFF. The chain is built from TRBV7-9 and TRBJ1-4; no clear D. This CDR3 has 15 residues. Germline V gene data show CDR1 as SEHNR and CDR2 as FQNEAQ (reference sequence). V lost 1 base and J lost 0, with 6 bases in between.

The chain's CDR3 is CASSIQSPGTVYGYTF. Here the CDR3 DNA reads TGTGCCAGCAGCATCCAAAGTCCCGGGACAGTTTATGGCTACACCTTC. V usage is TRBV28 and J usage is TRBJ1-2; 7 nucleotides agree with TRBD1. The CDR3 consists of 16 residues. Looked up from germline, CDR1 is MDHEN and CDR2 is SYDVKM. The trim removed 6 bases at V and 5 bases at J, leaving 15 bases unmatched.

The rearrangement joins TRBV6-1 to TRBJ2-7; unclear D gene. The CDR3 sequence is 15 residues long. In germline, CDR1 is MNHNS, CDR2 SASEGT. Trimming left V 0 bases short and J 2 bases short, with 11 bases between. CDR3 region: CASSEAPGVAYEQYF. The CDR3 region has the DNA TGTGCCAGCAGTGAAGCGCCGGGCGTAGCCTACGAGCAGTACTTC.

The rearrangement joins TRBV11-2 to TRBJ2-7; D ambiguous. Germline assignment: CDR1 SGHAT and CDR2 FQNNGV. The CDR3 has 14 amino acids. V was clipped by 5 bases and J by 0 bases, with 11 bases between them. The CDR3 sequence: CASSPGRSSYEQYF. The CDR3 DNA sequence: TGTGCCAGCAGCCCCGGACGGAGCTCCTACGAGCAGTACTTC.

V usage is TRBV9 and J usage is TRBJ2-7; 8 nucleotides agree with TRBD1. The junction had 8 bases not matched to a gene; V was cut back by 4 bases and J by 5 bases. CDR1 and CDR2 (germline): SGDLS, YYNGEE. The CDR3 runs to 14 residues. CDR3 bases: TGTGCCAGCAGCTGGGGCTTGGACAGGGACGAGCAGTACTTC. Translation gives CASSWGLDRDEQYF.